These 5 T cell receptor beta chains came from one sample sequenced in a study of T cells in women clearing cervical HPV infection. Sequencing used immunoSEQ multiplex PCR; TCRdb keeps in-frame clones, though not all of them. The sample is made up of tens of thousands of clones, and the top ten hold roughly 1.6% of it. Sequences were obtained from blood buffy coat. The receptors stem from a woman aged 18-69 years with a cervical HPV16 infection that either progressed to CIN3+ or cleared (not recorded which).

A remark on this clone: Coverage ceases 3 residues before the CDR3 finishes, and the germline J gene fills in the end. The chain is built from TRBV19 and TRBJ2-5; tentatively, D is TRBD2 (6 bases). This CDR3 is 14 amino acids long. Deletions cut 3 bases from V and 2 bases from J, with 10 bases between. Per germline, CDR1 LNHDA and CDR2 SQIVND (reference sequence). CDR3 residues: CASSIGGGQETQYF. CDR3 DNA, as far as it was read: TGTGCCAGTAGTATCGGTGGGGGGCAAGAGACC.

The DNA read from the CDR3 is TGTGCCAGCAGCTTCCAGACTAGCGGGAGTCCCTACGAG. It codes for CASSFQTSGSPYE. The full CDR3 sequence reads CASSFQTSGSPYEQYF. The rearrangement joins TRBV13 to TRBJ2-7, with TRBD2 matching over 12 bases. With the read ending 3 residues before the CDR3 end, the germline J gene is used to fill in that end. In germline, CDR1 is PRHDT, CDR2 FYEKMQ (reference sequence). This CDR3 is built from 16 residues. Germline trimming cut 3 bases from V and 2 bases from J; bases unmatched to any gene: 5. The whole variable domain, remainder taken from reference TRBV13 and TRBJ2-7, is AAGVIQSPRHLIKEKRETATLKCYPIPRHDTVYWYQQGPGQDPQFLISFYEKMQSDKGSIPDRFSAQQFSDYHSELNMSSLELGDSALYFCASSFQTSGSPYEQYFGPGTRLTVT.

On this clone: The read ends 3 residues early relative to the CDR3; the germline J gene fills the gap. This sequence joins TRBV20-1 and TRBJ2-3, with D unresolved. Trimming removed 6 bases from V and 2 bases from J, with 24 bases in between. Germline values: CDR1 DFQATT, CDR2 SNEGSKA (reference sequence). The CDR3 length is 17 residues. The part of the CDR3 DNA that was read is TGCAGTGCCAGAAGTTTTGTGGCCAGAGATCTCACAGATACG. Protein sequence: CSARSFVARDLTDT. The full CDR3 protein reads CSARSFVARDLTDTQYF.

Notes on this clone: The CDR3 end lies 3 residues beyond the end of the read and is filled in from the germline J gene. This chain links TRBV7-2 with TRBJ2-3; 8 nucleotides match TRBD2. CDR1 is SGHTA and CDR2 is FQGNSA in the germline V gene. This CDR3 contains 13 residues. Here the CDR3 reads CASSWTSLSTQYF. CDR3 bases read: TGTGCCAGCAGCTGGACTAGCTTGTCAACG.

A note on this clone: Coverage ceases 3 residues before the CDR3 finishes, and the germline J gene fills in the end. The V call is TRBV3-1 (or the pseudogene TRBV3-2), the J call TRBJ2-7, with 13 bases identical to TRBD2. V was pared by 3 bases and J by 4 bases, with 6 bases of the junction left unmatched. Per the germline V gene, CDR1 is LGHDT and CDR2 is YNNKEL (reference sequence). CDR3 length equals 16 residues. The CDR3 here is CASSHWGLAGSYEQYF. Incomplete CDR3 DNA: TGTGCCAGCAGCCATTGGGGACTAGCGGGATCGTACGAG.